The present T cell receptor beta chain was sequenced within a study of shared clonotypes between healthy human individuals. Overall study results and limits: The sole specimen, blood, was sampled, and tissue repertoires likely differ.

Details on this clone: The antigen remains undetermined.

Recent vaccinations or acute infections were absent in the healthy HIV-negative adult donors. The assay was immunoSEQ multiplex PCR, and TCRdb's table has in-frame clones only and misses some. The sample has a few hundred thousand clones, 73% seen once; the top ten hold under 11%. This clonotype was obtained from a man aged 25-45 years in good health. The sequenced material came from memory CD4+ T cells sorted from blood. Subset indicated: CD45RA-negative fraction.

CDR3 in amino acids: CASSYSAVSMYF. Written as DNA, the CDR3 is TGTGCCAGCAGTTACTCAGCCGTGAGCATGTACTTC. This rearrangement joins TRBV6-6 to TRBJ2-7; no reliable D call. Trimming stripped 0 bases from V and 12 bases from J, with 12 bases between. The CDR3 totals 12 residues. From germline, CDR1 is MNHNY and CDR2 SVGAGI (reference sequence).